Following are 28 T cell receptor beta chains from one sample sequenced in a study of T cells in Graves' hyperthyroidism and ophthalmopathy (dated 2019 in TCRdb). The library came from multiplex PCR. Sequenced using an Illumina HiSeq 2000. The TCR beta CDR3 regions were amplified from the RNA transcripts. The first round of RT-PCR for the TCR CDR3 was performed with the HTBI primer set and the Qiagen OneStep RT-PCR kit. The public reads were reanalyzed by TCRdb: fastp trimming at Q25, MiXCR alignment, in-frame beta chains only. One record per CDR3 amino acid sequence lists the most common genes and DNA. The sample table shows more than 450,000 distinct CDR3 sequences, and around 20% are seen once. The top ten hold 40% to 50% of the sample. Material for sequencing was blood. These receptors all come from a middle-aged man with Graves' ophthalmopathy.

The chain joins TRBV11-2 to TRBJ2-7; TRBD2 matches 12 bases. Looked up from germline, CDR1 is SGHAT and CDR2 is FQNNGV. J was trimmed by 0 bases and V by 3 bases; bases with no gene match: 3. This CDR3 comprises 16 residues. The CDR3 nucleotides read TGTGCCAGCAGCTTTCTAGCGGGAGGGATCTCCTACGAGCAGTACTTC. Its translation: CASSFLAGGISYEQYF. The full variable domain, with the rest looked up from reference TRBV11-2 and TRBJ2-7, is EAGVAQSPRYKIIEKRQSVAFWCNPISGHATLYWYQQILGQGPKLLIQFQNNGVVDDSQLPKDRFSAERLKGVDSTLKIQPAKLEDSAVYLCASSFLAGGISYEQYFGPGTRLTVT.

This clonotype was found a few times. V and J are TRBV28 and TRBJ1-2; tentative D call: TRBD1 (5 bases). Per germline, CDR1 MDHEN and CDR2 SYDVKM. Trimming stripped 2 bases from V and 7 bases from J, with 14 bases between. CDR3 length equals 14 residues. This chain's CDR3 is CASSLDSPRLGYTF. The DNA for the CDR3 is TGTGCCAGCAGTTTAGACAGCCCCCGGCTTGGCTACACCTTC.

Of note for this clonotype: A much bigger clone sits one base away, suggesting this may be a read error. The rearrangement uses TRBV6-1 and TRBJ2-1; tentative D call: TRBD2 (5 bases). The CDR3 contains 14 residues. Trimming shortened V by 4 bases and J by 7 bases, and 14 bases separated the two germline ends. Germline V gene data show CDR1 as MNHNS and CDR2 as SASEGT. CDR3: CASSGPIRGNEQFF. The CDR3 DNA reads TGTGCCAGCAGTGGCCCAATTCGAGGGAATGAGCAGTTCTTC.

This clonotype has at least ten counts. The chain uses TRBV2 and TRBJ2-7; 7 bases map to TRBD1. Trimming took 7 bases from V and 0 from J; bases not matched to a gene: 3. CDR3 length equals 13 residues. Germline V gene lookup returns CDR1 SNHLY and CDR2 FYNNEI. CDR3 sequence: CASIDRVSYEQYF. CDR3 nucleotide sequence: TGTGCCAGCATCGACAGGGTCTCCTACGAGCAGTACTTC.

This clonotype was seen ten or more times. In DNA, the CDR3 is TGTGCCAGCAGCAAGGAGCGGGGGGCGACCTTTCTCACAGATACGCAGTATTTT. This gives the protein CASSKERGATFLTDTQYF. The rearrangement links TRBV7-9 to TRBJ2-3; 9 nucleotides align to TRBD2. The CDR3 sequence is 18 residues long. J gave up 2 bases and V 5 bases, and 14 bases lay outside the gene matches. Per germline, CDR1 SEHNR and CDR2 FQNEAQ (reference sequence).

This clonotype was detected ten times or more. The gene calls are TRBV11-3 and TRBJ1-6; D remains ambiguous. Deletions cut 7 bases from V and 0 bases from J, with 19 bases between. Germline assignment: CDR1 SGHNT and CDR2 YENEEA. The CDR3 is made up of 18 amino acids. The CDR3 protein is CASTPAPDASSYNSPLHF. In nucleotides, the CDR3 is TGTGCCAGCACCCCGGCCCCAGACGCCAGCTCCTATAATTCACCCCTCCACTTT.

This clonotype was found many times. This rearrangement joins TRBV7-9 to TRBJ2-1; TRBD1 agrees at 7 bases. The germline CDR1 and CDR2 sequences are SEHNR and FQNEAQ (reference sequence). V shed 5 bases, J shed 7 bases, and the junction held 8 bases outside the gene matches. The CDR3 runs to 14 residues. DNA for the CDR3: TGTGCCAGCAGCCCTCAGGACAGGCCGAATGAGCAGTTCTTC. Translation: CASSPQDRPNEQFF.

This clonotype was counted between two and nine times. The chain carries TRBV4-1 and TRBJ1-1, with D perhaps TRBD1 (6 bases). The CDR3 is 15 amino acids. The germline V gene has CDR1 MGHRA and CDR2 YSYEKL. The germline V and J ends were trimmed by 4 bases and 6 bases, with 18 bases remaining between them. In nucleotides, the CDR3 is TGCGCCAGCAGCCTACCGGGCCGGGGGGGCTCTGAAGCTTTCTTT. Encoded protein: CASSLPGRGGSEAFF.

Many counts were recorded for this clonotype. The V gene is TRBV6-1, the J gene TRBJ2-7, with D tentatively TRBD2 (6 bases). V lost 10 bases and J 6 bases, leaving 19 bases between the germline ends. Per the germline V gene, CDR1 is MNHNS and CDR2 is SASEGT. The CDR3 extends over 13 amino acids. The DNA of the CDR3 is TGTGCCACCACTTGGGGGGAACGGAGCGAGCAGTACTTC. Its protein is CATTWGERSEQYF.

This clonotype was seen ten or more times. J is TRBJ1-1 and V is TRBV5-1; the D is unclear. V was trimmed by 5 bases and J by 0 bases, leaving 8 bases between them. Germline loops: CDR1 SGHRS, CDR2 YFSETQ. The CDR3 runs to 13 residues. DNA of the CDR3: TGCGCCAGCAGTCAACAGCTGAACACTGAAGCTTTCTTT. Translated, it gives CASSQQLNTEAFF. The variable domain in full, completed from reference TRBV5-1 and TRBJ1-1, reads KAGVTQTPRYLIKTRGQQVTLSCSPISGHRSVSWYQQTPGQGLQFLFEYFSETQRNKGNFPGRFSGRQFSNSRSEMNVSTLELGDSALYLCASSQQLNTEAFFGQGTRLTVV.

This clonotype appeared many times. The chain recombines TRBV10-3 with TRBJ2-7; D uncertain. Germline assignment: CDR1 ENHRY and CDR2 SYGVKD. With 3 bases removed from V and 6 bases from J, the gap between germline ends came to 6 bases. CDR3 length: 11 residues. The CDR3 DNA is TGTGCCATCAGTGAAGAAGGCGAGCAGTACTTC. This translates into CAISEEGEQYF.

This clonotype was detected ten times or more. This chain uses TRBV11-2 with TRBJ1-1; D is unresolved. The V end lost 1 base, the J end lost 3 bases, and 18 bases lay between the germline ends. The CDR3 length is 17 residues. The V gene's germline CDR1 is SGHAT and CDR2 FQNNGV. The CDR3 is CASSLAPFSPLDTEAFF. The CDR3 DNA sequence: TGTGCCAGCAGCTTAGCCCCTTTCAGTCCACTGGACACTGAAGCTTTCTTT.

The gene calls are TRBV5-1 and TRBJ1-1; D gene uncertain. Germline CDR1 and CDR2: SGHRS and YFSETQ. V was trimmed by 0 bases and J by 0 bases, leaving 12 bases between them. This CDR3 has 16 residues. The CDR3 region is CASSLEPPGVNTEAFF. As DNA, the CDR3 is TGCGCCAGCAGCTTGGAACCTCCAGGAGTGAACACTGAAGCTTTCTTT.

The J gene is TRBJ2-2, the V gene TRBV7-6; tentatively, D is TRBD2 (5 bases). Germline CDR1 reads SGHVS; CDR2 reads FNYEAQ. This CDR3 contains 18 residues. Trimming removed 0 bases from V and 3 bases from J, with 17 bases in between. CDR3: CASSLAPGGGADTGELFF. The CDR3 DNA is TGTGCCAGCAGCTTAGCGCCTGGCGGTGGAGCGGACACCGGGGAGCTGTTTTTT.

This clonotype has a count of ten or more. The CDR3: CASSPTHMNTEAFF. CDR3 nucleotide sequence: TGTGCCAGCAGCCCCACCCACATGAACACTGAAGCTTTCTTT. This chain uses TRBV7-3 with TRBJ1-1; D is uncertain. CDR3 size: 14 residues. Trimming stripped 5 bases from V and 0 bases from J, with 10 bases between. Germline CDR1 reads SGHTA; CDR2 reads FQGTGA.

This clonotype was counted between two and nine times. The rearrangement joins TRBV7-2 to TRBJ2-3; no reliable D call. CDR3 length: 14 residues. With 4 bases removed from V and 1 base from J, the gap between germline ends came to 9 bases. Germline V gives CDR1 SGHTA, CDR2 FQGNSA. For the CDR3, the DNA is TGTGCCAGCAGCTCGTATAGTCGCACAGATACGCAGTATTTT. Protein product: CASSSYSRTDTQYF.

This clonotype was found a few times. This chain uses TRBV28 with TRBJ1-4; possible D gene TRBD1, 5 bases. In germline, CDR1 is MDHEN, CDR2 SYDVKM. The V gene lost 6 bases and the J gene lost 8 bases, with 19 bases spanning the gap. The CDR3 loop spans 15 amino acids. CDR3 in amino acids: CASRPGAEGTEKLFF. Here the CDR3 DNA reads TGTGCCAGCAGACCCGGCGCGGAGGGGACCGAAAAACTGTTTTTT. The full variable domain, its missing parts supplied by reference TRBV28 and TRBJ1-4, is DVKVTQSSRYLVKRTGEKVFLECVQDMDHENMFWYRQDPGLGLRLIYFSYDVKMKEKGDIPEGYSVSREKKERFSLILESASTNQTSMYLCASRPGAEGTEKLFFGSGTQLSVL.

This clonotype was seen once. The gene calls are TRBV29-1 and TRBJ2-2; 8 positions agree with TRBD2. Germline V gene lookup returns CDR1 SQVTM and CDR2 ANQGSEA. The CDR3 totals 14 residues. V gave up 7 bases and J gave up 6 bases; unmatched junction bases: 10. In nucleotides, the CDR3 is TGCAGCGCCCTACTAGCGGAGGGGCCCGGGGAGCTGTTTTTT. The encoded protein is CSALLAEGPGELFF.

This clonotype has only a few counts. One base away lies a much larger clone, so this may be a sequencing read error. This sequence joins TRBV11-1 and TRBJ2-1; 12 nucleotides agree with TRBD2. This CDR3 region has 15 residues. Germline trimming cut 5 bases from V and 8 bases from J; bases unmatched to any gene: 7. Germline V gene sequence: CDR1 SGHAT, CDR2 FQDESV (reference sequence). CDR3 sequence (DNA): TGTGCCAGCAGCATGACTAGCGGGAGAGGGCATGAGCAGTTCTTC. This gives the protein CASSMTSGRGHEQFF.

The sample holds many counts of this clonotype. The chain is built from TRBV6-1 and TRBJ2-3; 16 bases map to TRBD2. CDR1 MNHNS and CDR2 SASEGT come from the germline V gene. This CDR3 region has 16 residues. Trimming took 7 bases from V and 5 from J; bases not matched to a gene: 6. CDR3 in DNA: TGTGCCAGCAAGGGACTAGCGGGAGGGCCGAGAGATACGCAGTATTTT. It encodes CASKGLAGGPRDTQYF.

This chain joins TRBV7-9 and TRBJ2-1, with 9 bases identical to TRBD2. Trimming cost V 4 bases and J 8 bases; bases outside gene matches: 15. In germline, CDR1 is SEHNR, CDR2 FQNEAQ (reference sequence). This CDR3 has 17 amino acids. In nucleotides, the CDR3 is TGTGCCAGCAGCTCAGCGGGGGGCCACACTTTTGGGGATGAGCAGTTCTTC. Residues: CASSSAGGHTFGDEQFF.

As for this clonotype: A read error is possible here, since a much larger clone lies one base away. The chain joins TRBV2 to TRBJ2-5; 8 bases are shared with TRBD2. The CDR3 contains 15 residues. Germline V CDR1 and CDR2: SNHLY, FYNNEI. V lost 2 bases to trimming and J lost 5 bases; unmatched junction nucleotides: 7. CDR3 protein: CASSETPAGAETQYF. The CDR3 bases are TGTGCCAGCAGTGAAACACCAGCGGGGGCTGAGACCCAGTACTTC.

In its sample, this clonotype was seen a few times. V is TRBV5-1 and J is TRBJ1-2, with a possible D match to TRBD1 (5 bases). The V end lost 4 bases, the J end lost 4 bases, and 14 bases lay between the germline ends. The CDR3 has 14 amino acids. Germline CDR1 reads SGHRS; CDR2 reads YFSETQ. Here the CDR3 DNA reads TGCGCCAGCAGCACCCTGGGGGTGATCTATGGCTACACCTTC. Protein product: CASSTLGVIYGYTF.

This clonotype came up many times. The CDR3 sequence is CASSPLQGTYEQYF. In DNA form, the CDR3 reads TGTGCCAGCTCACCTCTACAGGGGACCTACGAGCAGTACTTC. The chain has TRBV18 and TRBJ2-7, with 7 nucleotides matching TRBD1. The V gene's germline CDR1 is KGHSH and CDR2 LQKENI. Losses at the gene ends were 3 bases for V and 2 bases for J; bases not matched to a gene: 4. This CDR3 has 14 amino acids.

This clonotype was observed many times. V is TRBV11-2 and J is TRBJ2-7, with 12 bases aligning to TRBD1. Losses at the gene ends were 2 bases for V and 7 bases for J; bases not matched to a gene: 6. This CDR3 has 15 residues. Germline V gives CDR1 SGHAT, CDR2 FQNNGV. CDR3 protein: CASSLLGQGAVEQYF. CDR3 bases: TGTGCCAGCAGCTTATTGGGACAGGGGGCGGTTGAGCAGTACTTC.

This clonotype has more than one count but fewer than ten. This chain uses TRBV5-1 with TRBJ2-7; 9 bases map to TRBD2. This CDR3 spans 15 amino acids. From germline, CDR1 is SGHRS and CDR2 YFSETQ. V was clipped by 2 bases and J by 1 base; unmatched bases: 4. The CDR3 nucleotides are TGCGCCAGCAGCTTTGGCGGGGGGGCGTCCTACGAGCAGTACTTC. Translating it yields CASSFGGGASYEQYF. Full variable domain (missing parts from reference TRBV5-1 and TRBJ2-7): KAGVTQTPRYLIKTRGQQVTLSCSPISGHRSVSWYQQTPGQGLQFLFEYFSETQRNKGNFPGRFSGRQFSNSRSEMNVSTLELGDSALYLCASSFGGGASYEQYFGPGTRLTVT.

The chain carries TRBV25-1 and TRBJ2-1; 8 nucleotides line up with TRBD1. V dropped 6 bases and J dropped 1; count of bases not matched to a gene: 2. CDR3 size: 14 residues. The germline CDR1 and CDR2 sequences are MGHDK and SYGVNS. CDR3 sequence (DNA): TGTGCCAGCAGAACAGGGGGATCCTACAATGAGCAGTTCTTC. This gives the protein CASRTGGSYNEQFF.

This clonotype appeared a few times. The chain carries TRBV14 and TRBJ1-4, with D unresolved. The germline V gene encodes CDR1 SGHDN and CDR2 FVKESK. V lost 3 bases and J 5 bases, leaving 7 bases between the germline ends. CDR3 size: 13 residues. CDR3 coding DNA: TGTGCCAGCAGCCACGGCCGCAATGAAAAACTGTTTTTT. It codes for CASSHGRNEKLFF.